The 13 T cell receptor beta chains below come from one sample, sequenced in a study of T cells in women clearing cervical HPV infection. TCRdb keeps only in-frame clones here, not all; method: immunoSEQ multiplex PCR. The sample table sets out 20,000 to 25,000 clones. The sample was blood buffy coat. These receptors all come from a woman between 18 and 69 years old with a cervical HPV16 infection that either progressed to CIN3+ or cleared (not recorded which).

About this clone itself: The read is 3 residues too short to cover the CDR3 end, so that end is filled in from the germline J gene. This chain uses TRBV12-3 or TRBV12-4 with TRBJ2-5, with D perhaps matching TRBD2 (6 bases). This CDR3 comprises 13 residues. V shed 2 bases and J shed 7 bases, with 11 bases lying between them. The CDR3 loop reads CASSLKPGGTQYF. The DNA read from the CDR3 is TGTGCCAGCAGTTTAAAGCCCGGGGGGACC.

With respect to this clone: The read is 3 residues too short to cover the CDR3 end, so that end is filled in from the germline J gene. The chain couples TRBV10-1 to TRBJ2-2; D call uncertain. CDR1 and CDR2 (germline): WNHNN, SYGVQD (reference sequence). V gave up 1 base and J gave up 5 bases, with 5 bases separating them. The CDR3 runs 13 residues. The DNA read from the CDR3 is TGCGCCAGCAGTGAGTTGCGGACCGGGGAG. Its protein is CASSELRTGE. The whole CDR3 protein reads CASSELRTGELFF.

Concerning this clone: The read falls 3 residues short of the CDR3 end, and the missing part is taken from the germline J gene. V gene TRBV7-9 combines with J gene TRBJ1-2, with TRBD1 as a possible D gene (6 bases). The germline CDR1 and CDR2 sequences are SEHNR and FQNEAQ (reference sequence). The CDR3 has 15 residues. This chain's CDR3 is CASSPRTESALDYTF. CDR3 DNA (partial): TGTGCCAGCAGCCCTCGGACAGAGAGTGCCCTCGAC.

In regard to this clone: The missing CDR3 end, 3 residues past where the read stops, is filled in from the germline J gene. This chain uses TRBV6-2 or TRBV6-3 with TRBJ2-2, with 9 nucleotides matching TRBD1. Germline V gene sequence: CDR1 MNHEY, CDR2 SVGEGT. The CDR3 consists of 15 residues. With 8 bases clipped from V and 7 bases from J, the junction kept 11 bases outside the gene matches. CDR3 bases read: TGTGCCAGCTGGCGCCTCCGGGACAGGGTCGGGGAG. Its protein is CASWRLRDRVGE. The whole CDR3 is CASWRLRDRVGELFF.

With respect to this clone: Read sequence stops 3 residues before the CDR3 end, and the germline J gene provides the missing end. The V call is TRBV18, the J call TRBJ2-3; TRBD1 matches 9 bases. The CDR3 is 15 amino acids. Germline V gene data show CDR1 as KGHSH and CDR2 as LQKENI. V gave up 8 bases and J gave up 0 bases; unmatched junction bases: 6. CDR3 in amino acids: CASQPGQGSTDTQYF. The CDR3 DNA, read in part, is TGTGCCAGCCAACCGGGACAGGGAAGCACAGATACG.

The CDR3: CASSSPGQVLYDYTF. CDR3 DNA (partial): TGCGCCAGCAGCTCTCCGGGACAGGTCCTTTACGAC. The rearrangement joins TRBV5-1 to TRBJ1-2; 8 bases are a match to TRBD1. The missing CDR3 end, 3 residues past where the read stops, is filled in from the germline J gene. In germline, CDR1 is SGHRS, CDR2 YFSETQ. This CDR3 spans 15 amino acids.

For this clone: The read stops 3 residues short of the end of the CDR3; the missing end is completed from the germline J gene. The chain has TRBV18 and TRBJ2-3; D remains unclear. Germline V gene data show CDR1 as KGHSH and CDR2 as LQKENI. The CDR3 spans 14 residues. The CDR3 sequence is CASSPPEVQETQYF. The CDR3 DNA, read in part, is TGTGCCAGCTCACCACCTGAGGTCCAAGAGACG. Drawing the rest from reference TRBV18 and TRBJ2-3, the complete variable domain is NAGVMQNPRHLVRRRGQEARLRCSPMKGHSHVYWYRQLPEEGLKFMVYLQKENIIDESGMPKERFSAEFPKEGPSILRIQQVVRGDSAAYFCASSPPEVQETQYFGPGTRLTVL.

CDR3 in amino acids: CASSQSQGSEQYF. The DNA read from the CDR3 is TGTGCCAGCAGCCAATCACAAGGGTCCGAG. The chain is built from TRBV16 and TRBJ2-7; D unclear. With the read ending 3 residues before the CDR3 end, the germline J gene is used to fill in that end. Trimming removed 0 bases at V and 6 bases at J, with 9 bases between. This CDR3 spans 13 amino acids. Germline CDR1 reads KGHSY; CDR2 reads FQNENV.

On this clone: The read comes to an end 3 residues before the CDR3 does, leaving the germline J gene to fill in the end. The V call is TRBV5-1, the J call TRBJ2-1, with D possibly being TRBD1 (6 bases). The V gene's germline CDR1 is SGHRS and CDR2 YFSETQ. The CDR3 loop spans 15 amino acids. V lost 1 base and J 5 bases, leaving 13 bases between the germline ends. The DNA read from the CDR3 is TGCGCCAGCAGCTTGATGCGGACAGCAAACAATGAG. It translates to CASSLMRTANNE. The whole CDR3 sequence reads CASSLMRTANNEQFF.

As concerns this clone: A junction boundary mismatches the germline segment, possibly from a read error. The DNA ends 3 residues before the CDR3 does, and the rest of the CDR3 is filled in from the germline J gene. This chain links TRBV4-2 with TRBJ2-3; 7 positions match TRBD2. Germline V gene sequence: CDR1 LGHNA, CDR2 YNFKEQ. The CDR3 runs to 16 residues. The CDR3 is CASSQDRTRLTDTQYF. Incomplete CDR3 DNA: TGCGCCAGCAGCCAAGATAGGACTAGACTCACAGATACG.

About this clone: The missing CDR3 end, 3 residues past where the read stops, is filled in from the germline J gene. The V gene is TRBV20-1, the J gene TRBJ2-7; 12 bases are shared with TRBD2. CDR3 length: 14 residues. V was clipped by 6 bases and J by 0 bases; unmatched bases: 3. Looked up from germline, CDR1 is DFQATT and CDR2 is SNEGSKA (reference sequence). Here the CDR3 reads CSAPGLAGSYEQYF. CDR3 bases read: TGCAGTGCGCCGGGACTAGCGGGCTCCTACGAG.

About this clone: The read falls 3 residues short of the CDR3 end, and the missing part is taken from the germline J gene. V and J are TRBV19 and TRBJ2-2; unclear D gene. The germline V gene encodes CDR1 LNHDA and CDR2 SQIVND (reference sequence). The CDR3 contains 12 residues. CDR3 bases read: TGTGCCAGTAGTGAACAGCATGAAAAG. Its translation is CASSEQHEK. The full CDR3 sequence reads CASSEQHEKLFF.

A note on this clone: The CDR3 end falls 3 residues outside the read, so it is completed with the germline J gene. This chain uses TRBV5-4 with TRBJ2-7; 7 positions agree with TRBD2. Unmatched junction bases numbered 10, after V lost 4 bases and J lost 3 bases. The CDR3 has 15 amino acids. Germline CDR1 and CDR2: SGHNT and YYREEE (reference sequence). CDR3 DNA (partial): TGTGCCAGCAGCGCCAGTCCCGGGACTAACTACGAG. It translates to CASSASPGTNYE. The full CDR3 sequence reads CASSASPGTNYEQYF.